This T cell receptor (beta chain) was found in a study of blood T cell repertoires in COVID-19. Study overall: Samples representing acute and convalescent COVID-19 were sourced from the United States, Italy and Spain.

Profiled with immunoSEQ multiplex PCR; TCRdb holds only in-frame clones, not every one. Of over 85,000 clones listed, 65% to 80% were seen once; the top ten hold around 8%. The sample taken for sequencing was peripheral blood. The receptor was isolated from a woman aged 60 to 75 with acute or convalescent COVID-19.

CDR3 sequence: CASSQEAAGQSEQYF. CDR3 DNA sequence: TGTGCCAGCAGCCAAGAGGCTGCGGGCCAGTCTGAGCAGTACTTC. This chain links TRBV3-1 (or the pseudogene TRBV3-2) with TRBJ2-7, with D maybe TRBD2 (5 bases). CDR1 and CDR2 from the germline V gene are LGHDT and YNNKEL (reference sequence). V lost 0 bases and J 7 bases, leaving 16 bases between the germline ends. This CDR3 has 15 residues.